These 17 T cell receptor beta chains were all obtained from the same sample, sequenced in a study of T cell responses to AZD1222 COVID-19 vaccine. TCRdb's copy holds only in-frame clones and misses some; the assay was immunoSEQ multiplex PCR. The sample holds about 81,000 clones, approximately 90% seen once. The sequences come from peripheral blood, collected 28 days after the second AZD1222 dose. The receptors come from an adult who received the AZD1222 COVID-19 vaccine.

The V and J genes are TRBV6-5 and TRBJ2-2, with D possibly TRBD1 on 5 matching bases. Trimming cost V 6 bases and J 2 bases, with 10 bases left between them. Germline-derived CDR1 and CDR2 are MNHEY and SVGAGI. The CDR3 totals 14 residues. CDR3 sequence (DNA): TGTGCCAGCAGCGCCGACAGAAACACCGGGGAGCTGTTTTTT. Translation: CASSADRNTGELFF.

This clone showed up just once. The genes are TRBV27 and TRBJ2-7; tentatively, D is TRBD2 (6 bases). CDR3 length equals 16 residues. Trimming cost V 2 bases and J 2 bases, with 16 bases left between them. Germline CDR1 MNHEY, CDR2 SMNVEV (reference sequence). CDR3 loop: CASSLRGTLVAYEQYF. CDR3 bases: TGTGCCAGCAGTTTACGAGGGACTCTCGTTGCCTACGAGCAGTACTTC.

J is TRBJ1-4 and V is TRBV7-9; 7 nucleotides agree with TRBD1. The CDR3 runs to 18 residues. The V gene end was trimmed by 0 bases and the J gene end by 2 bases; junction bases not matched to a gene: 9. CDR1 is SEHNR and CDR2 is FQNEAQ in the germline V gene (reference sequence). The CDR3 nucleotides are TGTGCCAGCAGCTTAGCGCTCGCAGGGGGAGGCACTAATGAAAAACTGTTTTTT. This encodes CASSLALAGGGTNEKLFF.

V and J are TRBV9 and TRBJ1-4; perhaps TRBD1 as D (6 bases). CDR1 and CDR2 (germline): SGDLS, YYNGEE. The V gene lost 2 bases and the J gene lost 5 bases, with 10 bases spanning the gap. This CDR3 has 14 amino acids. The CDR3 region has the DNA TGTGCCAGCAGCGTCCGACAGGAGAATGAAAAACTGTTTTTT. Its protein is CASSVRQENEKLFF.

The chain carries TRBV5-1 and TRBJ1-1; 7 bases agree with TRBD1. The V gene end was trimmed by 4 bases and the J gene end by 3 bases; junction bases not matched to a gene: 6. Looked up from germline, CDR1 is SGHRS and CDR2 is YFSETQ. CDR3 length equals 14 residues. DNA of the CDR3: TGCGCCAGCAGCCTAACAGGGGCTGACACTGAAGCTTTCTTT. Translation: CASSLTGADTEAFF.

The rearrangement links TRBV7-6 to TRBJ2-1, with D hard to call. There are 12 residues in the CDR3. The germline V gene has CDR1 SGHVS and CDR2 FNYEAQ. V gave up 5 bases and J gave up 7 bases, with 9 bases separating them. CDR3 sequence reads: CASSGLRNEQFF. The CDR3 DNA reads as TGTGCCAGCAGCGGGTTAAGAAATGAGCAGTTCTTC.

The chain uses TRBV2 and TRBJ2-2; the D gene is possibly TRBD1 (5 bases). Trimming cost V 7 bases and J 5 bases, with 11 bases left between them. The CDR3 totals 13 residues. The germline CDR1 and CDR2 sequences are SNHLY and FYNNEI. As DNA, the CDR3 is TGTGCCAGCAATTCCAGGGAAACCGGGGAGCTGTTTTTT. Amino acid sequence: CASNSRETGELFF.

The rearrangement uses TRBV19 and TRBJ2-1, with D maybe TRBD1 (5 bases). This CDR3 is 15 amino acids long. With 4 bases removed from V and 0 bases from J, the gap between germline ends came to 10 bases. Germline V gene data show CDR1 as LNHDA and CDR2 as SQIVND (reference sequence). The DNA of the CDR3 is TGTGCCAGTAGTACGACAGTACCCTCCTACAATGAGCAGTTCTTC. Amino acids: CASSTTVPSYNEQFF.

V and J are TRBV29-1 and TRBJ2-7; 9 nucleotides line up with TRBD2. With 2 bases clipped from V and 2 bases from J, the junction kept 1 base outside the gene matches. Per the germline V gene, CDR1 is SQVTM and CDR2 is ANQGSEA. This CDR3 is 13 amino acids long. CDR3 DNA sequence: TGCAGCGTTGAACCTAGCGGGACCTACGAGCAGTACTTC. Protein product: CSVEPSGTYEQYF.

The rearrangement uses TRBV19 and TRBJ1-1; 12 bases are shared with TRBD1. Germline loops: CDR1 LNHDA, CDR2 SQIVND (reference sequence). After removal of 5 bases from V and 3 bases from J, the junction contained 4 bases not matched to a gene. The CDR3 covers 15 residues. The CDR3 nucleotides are TGTGCCAGTAGTGGGACAGGGGGCAGATACACTGAAGCTTTCTTT. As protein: CASSGTGGRYTEAFF. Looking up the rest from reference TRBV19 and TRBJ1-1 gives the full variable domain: DGGITQSPKYLFRKEGQNVTLSCEQNLNHDAMYWYRQDPGQGLRLIYYSQIVNDFQKGDIAEGYSVSREKKESFPLTVTSAQKNPTAFYLCASSGTGGRYTEAFFGQGTRLTVV.

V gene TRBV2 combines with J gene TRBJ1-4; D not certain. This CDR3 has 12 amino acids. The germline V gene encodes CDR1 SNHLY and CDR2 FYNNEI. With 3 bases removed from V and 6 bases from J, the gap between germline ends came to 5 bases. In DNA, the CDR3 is TGTGCCAGCAGTGAGATCGATGAAAAACTGTTTTTT. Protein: CASSEIDEKLFF.

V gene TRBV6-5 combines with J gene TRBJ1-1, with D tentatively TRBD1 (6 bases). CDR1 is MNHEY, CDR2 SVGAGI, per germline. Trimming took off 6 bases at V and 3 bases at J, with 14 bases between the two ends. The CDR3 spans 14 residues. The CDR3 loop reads CASSTDRAYTEAFF. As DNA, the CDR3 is TGTGCCAGCAGCACGGACAGAGCCTACACTGAAGCTTTCTTT.

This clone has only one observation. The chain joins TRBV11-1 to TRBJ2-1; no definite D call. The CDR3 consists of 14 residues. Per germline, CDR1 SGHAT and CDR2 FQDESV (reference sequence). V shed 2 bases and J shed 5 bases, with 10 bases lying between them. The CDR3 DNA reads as TGTGCCAGCAGCTTATGGGAAGGGCACAATGAGCAGTTCTTC. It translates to CASSLWEGHNEQFF.

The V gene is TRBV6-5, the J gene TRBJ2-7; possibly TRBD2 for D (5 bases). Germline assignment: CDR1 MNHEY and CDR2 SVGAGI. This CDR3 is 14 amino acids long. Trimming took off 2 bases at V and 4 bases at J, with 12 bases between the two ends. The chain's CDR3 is CASSYLGRAYEQYF. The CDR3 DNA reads TGTGCCAGCAGTTACCTTGGGCGGGCATACGAGCAGTACTTC.

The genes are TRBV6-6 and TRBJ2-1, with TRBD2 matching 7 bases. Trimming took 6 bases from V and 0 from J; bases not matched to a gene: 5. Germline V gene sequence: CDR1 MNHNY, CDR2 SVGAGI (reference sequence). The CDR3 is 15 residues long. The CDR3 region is CASRGLLSSYNEQFF. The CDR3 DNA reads TGTGCCAGCAGGGGACTACTTAGCTCCTACAATGAGCAGTTCTTC.

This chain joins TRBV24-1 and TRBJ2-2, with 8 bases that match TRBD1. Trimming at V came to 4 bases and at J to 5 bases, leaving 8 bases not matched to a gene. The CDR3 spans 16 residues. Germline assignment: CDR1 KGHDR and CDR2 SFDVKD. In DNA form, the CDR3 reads TGTGCCACCAGTGACCACGACAGGGGAGAGACCGGGGAGCTGTTTTTT. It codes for CATSDHDRGETGELFF.

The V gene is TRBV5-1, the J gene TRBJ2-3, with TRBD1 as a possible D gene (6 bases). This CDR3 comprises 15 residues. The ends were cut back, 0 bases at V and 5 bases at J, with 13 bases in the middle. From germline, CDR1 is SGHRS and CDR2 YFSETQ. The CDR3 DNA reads TGCGCCAGCAGCTTGGATGGGGGCCTTGGAGATACGCAGTATTTT. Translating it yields CASSLDGGLGDTQYF. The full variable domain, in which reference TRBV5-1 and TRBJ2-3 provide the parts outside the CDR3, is KAGVTQTPRYLIKTRGQQVTLSCSPISGHRSVSWYQQTPGQGLQFLFEYFSETQRNKGNFPGRFSGRQFSNSRSEMNVSTLELGDSALYLCASSLDGGLGDTQYFGPGTRLTVL.